The 28 T cell receptor beta chains given below trace back to one sample, sequenced in a study of T cells in Graves' hyperthyroidism and ophthalmopathy. TCR beta CDR3 region amplification was performed from RNA transcripts. When the TCR CDR3 underwent first-round RT-PCR, the HTBI primer set was used. A single record per CDR3 protein comes from TCRdb applying MiXCR to the multiplex PCR reads. The sample carries a few hundred thousand distinct CDR3 sequences, approximately 15% recorded once. The sample taken for sequencing was blood. These receptors were taken from a woman aged 40 to 50 with Graves' ophthalmopathy.

This clonotype was seen a few times. V is TRBV4-1 and J is TRBJ1-1; D may be TRBD1 (5 bases). CDR3 length equals 15 residues. Trimming took off 2 bases at V and 3 bases at J, with 13 bases between the two ends. Per the germline V gene, CDR1 is MGHRA and CDR2 is YSYEKL. This CDR3 is CASSQRQLSDTEAFF. CDR3 nucleotide sequence: TGCGCCAGCAGCCAACGACAGCTTTCGGACACTGAAGCTTTCTTT.

This clonotype has a count of ten or more. The chain carries TRBV28 and TRBJ2-7; D unresolved. Germline lookup yields CDR1 MDHEN and CDR2 SYDVKM. The CDR3 consists of 12 residues. V shed 2 bases and J shed 7 bases, with 9 bases lying between them. The CDR3 loop is CASSLEGREQYF. CDR3 coding DNA: TGTGCCAGCAGTTTAGAAGGGCGAGAGCAGTACTTC.

This clonotype has a handful of counts. The chain combines TRBV29-1 with TRBJ2-5, with TRBD1 matching 10 bases. Looked up from germline, CDR1 is SQVTM and CDR2 is ANQGSEA. V lost 7 bases and J lost 3; bases outside the gene matches: 8. The CDR3 length is 14 residues. The CDR3 here is CSGGTGTGEETQYF. The CDR3 region has the DNA TGCAGCGGTGGTACCGGGACAGGGGAAGAGACCCAGTACTTC.

This chain links TRBV29-1 with TRBJ2-3; tentatively, D is TRBD2 (7 bases). This CDR3 has 15 residues. Trimming stripped 3 bases from V and 7 bases from J, with 20 bases between. CDR1 and CDR2 (germline): SQVTM, ANQGSEA. The DNA of the CDR3 is TGCAGCGTTGAGGGGGCCCTAGGGGAGGGGAATACGCAGTATTTT. The encoded protein is CSVEGALGEGNTQYF.

This clonotype was counted ten times or more. The rearrangement links TRBV6-6 to TRBJ1-5; 10 nucleotides align to TRBD1. Germline CDR1 is MNHNY and CDR2 is SVGAGI (reference sequence). V shed 2 bases and J 0 bases; nucleotides not matched to a gene: 7. This CDR3 spans 18 amino acids. The CDR3 DNA reads TGTGCCAGCAGTTACGGGACAGGGGTCCCTTATAGCAATCAGCCCCAGCATTTT. This codes for CASSYGTGVPYSNQPQHF.

This clonotype occurred many times. The chain combines TRBV12-3 or TRBV12-4 with TRBJ2-5, with D unresolved. The V gene lost 5 bases and the J gene lost 5 bases, with 9 bases spanning the gap. The CDR3 has 12 amino acids. The CDR3 bases are TGTGCCAGCAGTACAGCCGGGGAGACCCAGTACTTC. This gives the protein CASSTAGETQYF.

Ten or more counts support this clonotype. The chain links TRBV20-1 to TRBJ2-3, with a tentative D call TRBD2 (5 bases). Trimming took off 3 bases at V and 6 bases at J, with 13 bases between the two ends. Per the germline V gene, CDR1 is DFQATT and CDR2 is SNEGSKA (reference sequence). This CDR3 has 13 residues. The CDR3 DNA reads TGCAGTGCTAGTAGTGGGAGTAGGGATACGCAGTATTTT. Protein product: CSASSGSRDTQYF.

This clonotype has just a few counts. The chain combines TRBV29-1 with TRBJ2-1, with 12 bases matching TRBD2. The germline V gene encodes CDR1 SQVTM and CDR2 ANQGSEA. The CDR3 has 14 amino acids. V was clipped by 4 bases and J by 7 bases; unmatched bases: 5. The CDR3 bases are TGCAGCGTTGTCGGACTAGCGGGACTTAATGAGCAGTTCTTC. It translates to CSVVGLAGLNEQFF.

CDR3 protein: CASSPNPAGTSYNEQFF. The CDR3 bases are TGTGCCAGCAGCCCTAACCCTGCGGGTACCTCCTACAATGAGCAGTTCTTC. This rearrangement joins TRBV12-3 or TRBV12-4 to TRBJ2-1, with a tentative D call TRBD2 (5 bases). The V end was cut by 6 bases, the J end by 0 bases, with 18 bases between. The length of the CDR3 is 17 residues.

V and J are TRBV6-1 and TRBJ1-1, with 8 bases that match TRBD1. The germline CDR1 and CDR2 sequences are MNHNS and SASEGT. This CDR3 has 15 amino acids. V shed 6 bases and J 4 bases; nucleotides not matched to a gene: 10. CDR3: CASRPGQGKGTEAFF. CDR3 DNA sequence: TGTGCCAGCAGACCCGGACAGGGCAAGGGCACTGAAGCTTTCTTT.

This clonotype came up many times. J is TRBJ1-6 and V is TRBV6-1, with D unclear. CDR3 length equals 13 residues. From germline, CDR1 is MNHNS and CDR2 SASEGT. The germline V and J ends were trimmed by 5 bases and 12 bases, with 14 bases remaining between them. The CDR3 DNA follows: TGTGCCAGCAGTCCTAGAACCCTCTTACCCCTCCACTTT. It is translated as CASSPRTLLPLHF.

This clonotype was detected many times. The rearrangement joins TRBV6-1 to TRBJ2-2; possibly TRBD2 for D (5 bases). Trimming pared 8 bases from V and 3 bases from J, leaving 13 bases between. Per germline, CDR1 MNHNS and CDR2 SASEGT. This CDR3 is 14 amino acids long. The CDR3 nucleotides are TGTGCCAGCGGTGCACTAGTGGACACCGGGGAGCTGTTTTTT. Translation: CASGALVDTGELFF.

The rearrangement joins TRBV19 to TRBJ2-1, with 13 bases matching TRBD2. Germline V gene lookup returns CDR1 LNHDA and CDR2 SQIVND (reference sequence). The CDR3 extends over 15 amino acids. The V and J ends lost 9 bases and 8 bases, in that order; junction bases with no gene match: 10. The CDR3: CASSRTSGGGYEQFF. The CDR3 nucleotides read TGTGCCAGCTCACGGACTAGCGGGGGCGGGTATGAGCAGTTCTTC.

This clonotype showed up just a few times. The chain combines TRBV10-2 with TRBJ2-2, with D possibly being TRBD1 or TRBD2 (5 bases each). Germline CDR1 WSHSY, CDR2 SAAADI. The ends were cut back, 7 bases at V and 5 bases at J, with 17 bases in the middle. The CDR3 runs to 15 residues. The CDR3 region has the DNA TGCGCCAGCAAGCCCCAGGGAGTGGAGACCGGGGAGCTGTTTTTT. It encodes CASKPQGVETGELFF.

This clonotype was counted ten times or more. The rearrangement links TRBV12-3 or TRBV12-4 to TRBJ1-5, with D possibly TRBD1 on 6 matching bases. The CDR3 has 13 amino acids. The V end was cut by 5 bases, the J end by 6 bases, with 11 bases between. CDR3 sequence (DNA): TGTGCCAGCAGTCCACAGGGAAGTCAGCCCCAGCATTTT. Residues: CASSPQGSQPQHF.

This sequence joins TRBV10-3 and TRBJ2-1, with 11 bases that match TRBD2. The CDR3 length is 16 residues. Per the germline V gene, CDR1 is ENHRY and CDR2 is SYGVKD. V gave up 3 bases and J gave up 7 bases; unmatched junction bases: 8. CDR3 DNA: TGTGCCATCAGTGAACGTAGCGGGAGGGCCGGGAATGAGCAGTTCTTC. This gives the protein CAISERSGRAGNEQFF.

The table lists this clonotype with a few counts. The V call is TRBV20-1, the J call TRBJ1-5; possibly TRBD1 for D (5 bases). CDR3 size: 15 residues. In germline, CDR1 is DFQATT, CDR2 SNEGSKA (reference sequence). Trimming removed 7 bases at V and 6 bases at J, with 22 bases between. In DNA form, the CDR3 reads TGCAGTGTCGCGGGAGGGGAGAGAGGCGGTCAGCCCCAGCATTTT. Its translation is CSVAGGERGGQPQHF.

V usage is TRBV27 and J usage is TRBJ1-3; D is uncertain. The ends were cut back, 0 bases at V and 3 bases at J, with 15 bases in the middle. This CDR3 is built from 17 residues. Germline V gene data show CDR1 as MNHEY and CDR2 as SMNVEV (reference sequence). The CDR3 nucleotides read TGTGCCAGCAGTTTATCGATGCGCGGCCTAGGTGGAAACACCATATATTTT. Residues: CASSLSMRGLGGNTIYF.

This clonotype was seen at least ten times. This rearrangement joins TRBV7-8 to TRBJ1-5; D not resolved. Deletions cut 8 bases from V and 3 bases from J, with 17 bases between. The CDR3 has 15 amino acids. The germline V gene encodes CDR1 SGHVS and CDR2 FQNEAQ. The CDR3 loop is CASSRLRAFNQPQHF. As DNA, the CDR3 is TGTGCCAGCTCCCGTCTAAGGGCCTTCAATCAGCCCCAGCATTTT.

J is TRBJ2-1 and V is TRBV6-4, with unresolved D. The CDR3 loop spans 13 amino acids. Germline loops: CDR1 MRHNA, CDR2 SNTAGT. Trimming removed 3 bases at V and 6 bases at J, with 9 bases between. The CDR3 DNA reads as TGTGCCAGCAGTGAGGGTTGGGTCAATGAGCAGTTCTTC. Its translation: CASSEGWVNEQFF.

The chain uses TRBV19 and TRBJ2-1; TRBD2 matches 15 bases. Germline V gene data show CDR1 as LNHDA and CDR2 as SQIVND (reference sequence). The CDR3 has 14 residues. The V gene end was trimmed by 5 bases and the J gene end by 12 bases; junction bases not matched to a gene: 5. CDR3 DNA: TGTGCCAGTAGTTCCGGACTAGCGGGAGGGTGGCAGTTCTTC. Protein product: CASSSGLAGGWQFF.

Ten or more counts support this clonotype. This chain joins TRBV5-1 and TRBJ2-1; TRBD1 matches at 9 bases. The ends lost 4 bases at V and 8 bases at J; junction bases unmatched: 13. There are 16 residues in the CDR3. The germline V gene encodes CDR1 SGHRS and CDR2 YFSETQ. The CDR3 is CASSKEQGARADEQFF. The CDR3 DNA follows: TGCGCCAGCAGCAAAGAACAGGGGGCGCGCGCTGATGAGCAGTTCTTC.

The V call is TRBV3-1, the J call TRBJ2-3; D gene uncertain. Trimming stripped 10 bases from V and 0 bases from J, with 11 bases between. Germline CDR1 LGHDT, CDR2 YNNKEL (reference sequence). The CDR3 spans 13 residues. DNA for the CDR3: TGTGCCATCAGTGTGGACAGCACAGATACGCAGTATTTT. This codes for CAISVDSTDTQYF.

The chain couples TRBV10-3 to TRBJ2-5; D ambiguous. This CDR3 spans 12 amino acids. Trimming stripped 3 bases from V and 7 bases from J, with 9 bases between. Germline CDR1 ENHRY, CDR2 SYGVKD. CDR3 DNA: TGTGCCATCAGTGATGACGTTGGGACCCAGTACTTC. Its translation is CAISDDVGTQYF.

This clonotype has a count of ten or more. CDR3 in amino acids: CASSPEAGANVLTF. CDR3 coding DNA: TGTGCCAGCAGCCCCGAAGCTGGGGCCAACGTCCTGACTTTC. The V call is TRBV3-1, the J call TRBJ2-6; D not certain. This CDR3 is 14 amino acids long. Germline V lookup: CDR1 LGHDT, CDR2 YNNKEL (reference sequence). The V and J ends lost 4 bases and 2 bases respectively, with 6 bases between them.

The chain couples TRBV11-2 to TRBJ2-7, with D possibly called TRBD1 or TRBD2 (5 bases each). Trimming stripped 4 bases from V and 5 bases from J, with 15 bases between. The CDR3 sequence is 14 residues long. The germline V gene encodes CDR1 SGHAT and CDR2 FQNNGV. The CDR3 reads CASSSPARGNEQYF. The CDR3 DNA follows: TGTGCCAGCAGCTCCCCCGCGAGGGGAAACGAGCAGTACTTC.

This clonotype was counted at least ten times. The gene calls are TRBV11-2 and TRBJ1-1, with D unresolved. V lost 7 bases and J 0 bases, leaving 9 bases between the germline ends. Germline V gene data show CDR1 as SGHAT and CDR2 as FQNNGV. This CDR3 is 13 amino acids long. Written as DNA, the CDR3 is TGTGCCAGCAACCATCCACTGAACACTGAAGCTTTCTTT. This codes for CASNHPLNTEAFF.

The rearrangement uses TRBV18 and TRBJ1-3, with no clear D. Germline lookup yields CDR1 KGHSH and CDR2 LQKENI. This CDR3 has 15 amino acids. Between the trimmed V and J ends, which lost 5 bases and 1 base, there was a span of 12 bases. The CDR3 protein is CASSTRTESGNTIYF. The CDR3 DNA is TGTGCCAGCTCAACCCGTACGGAGTCTGGAAACACCATATATTTT.